Following are 25 T cell receptor beta chains from one sample sequenced in a study of OX40 agonist ivuxolimab in advanced cancers. Measured with immunoSEQ multiplex PCR; TCRdb has only the in-frame clones, and not every one. Of roughly 74,000 clones listed, approximately 92% are singletons. Sequences were derived from CD4+ or CD8+ T cells sorted from blood, sampled in a trial of the OX40 agonist ivuxolimab. Every receptor here comes from an adult with an advanced solid tumor such as melanoma, head and neck, liver or kidney cancer.

The rearrangement uses TRBV5-1 and TRBJ2-7; 7 bases are a match to TRBD1. The CDR3 runs 15 residues. After removal of 4 bases from V and 4 bases from J, the junction contained 11 bases not matched to a gene. Germline V CDR1 and CDR2: SGHRS, YFSETQ. CDR3 nucleotide sequence: TGCGCCAGCAGCCTAGATCCCGACAGGGCTTACGAGCAGTACTTC. Translation: CASSLDPDRAYEQYF.

As for this clone: A junction end diverges from the germline sequence, so it may reflect a read error. This chain joins TRBV7-7 and TRBJ1-1; 9 positions agree with TRBD1. Germline V gene lookup returns CDR1 SSHAT and CDR2 FNYEAQ (reference sequence). CDR3 size: 22 residues. The CDR3 sequence: CASSSGPGQGPPWYCLNTEAFF. The CDR3 DNA is TGTGCTAGCAGCTCGGGGCCGGGACAGGGTCCTCCATGGTATTGTTTGAACACTGAAGCTTTCTTT.

The V and J genes are TRBV5-6 and TRBJ2-2; no reliable D call. CDR1 and CDR2 from the germline V gene are SGHDT and YYEEEE. V was shortened by 4 bases and J by 2 bases, with 15 bases between the two germline ends. There are 16 residues in the CDR3. The CDR3 DNA is TGTGCCAGCAGCCGGATAATCGACTCAAACACCGGGGAGCTGTTTTTT. It encodes CASSRIIDSNTGELFF.

The V call is TRBV6-5, the J call TRBJ1-2; the D gene is possibly TRBD1 (6 bases). Germline CDR1 and CDR2: MNHEY and SVGAGI. The CDR3 consists of 13 residues. Trimming removed 6 bases at V and 5 bases at J, with 13 bases between. The chain's CDR3 is CASSQQGGYGYTF. CDR3 bases: TGTGCCAGCAGCCAACAGGGAGGATATGGCTACACCTTC.

The V and J genes are TRBV13 and TRBJ2-1, with TRBD1 matching over 10 bases. This CDR3 has 16 amino acids. In germline, CDR1 is PRHDT, CDR2 FYEKMQ (reference sequence). The J segment lost 4 bases and the V segment lost 6 bases, leaving 9 bases of the junction unmatched. The CDR3, as DNA: TGTGCCAGCAGACCAAGGGACAGGGGTTCTTACAATGAGCAGTTCTTC. Encoded protein: CASRPRDRGSYNEQFF.

The sample holds one count of this clone. The CDR3 DNA is TGTGCCAGCATGGCCGGGGCGGCTTACGAGCAGTACTTC. It translates to CASMAGAAYEQYF. This rearrangement joins TRBV6-1 to TRBJ2-7; possibly TRBD1 or TRBD2 for D (5 bases each). Trimming took off 7 bases at V and 4 bases at J, with 14 bases between the two ends. Germline assignment: CDR1 MNHNS and CDR2 SASEGT. This CDR3 is 13 amino acids long.

This chain connects TRBV6-1 to TRBJ2-1; possibly TRBD1 for D (5 bases). V dropped 5 bases and J dropped 5 bases, with 10 bases sitting between them. CDR1 MNHNS and CDR2 SASEGT come from the germline V gene. The CDR3 extends over 13 amino acids. Written as DNA, the CDR3 is TGTGCCAGCAGTTCGGACACAGACAATGAGCAGTTCTTC. Amino acids: CASSSDTDNEQFF.

The genes are TRBV2 and TRBJ2-7; 11 bases are a match to TRBD1. Germline CDR1 and CDR2: SNHLY and FYNNEI. Trimming at V came to 0 bases and at J to 0 bases, leaving 10 bases not matched to a gene. CDR3 length: 19 residues. Written as DNA, the CDR3 is TGTGCCAGCAGTGAAGCCTGGGCCGATGGACAGGGGGCCTCCTACGAGCAGTACTTC. Protein product: CASSEAWADGQGASYEQYF.

The chain combines TRBV7-6 with TRBJ2-2; possible D gene TRBD2, 7 bases. The CDR3 has 16 amino acids. V lost 5 bases and J 4 bases, leaving 17 bases between the germline ends. In germline, CDR1 is SGHVS, CDR2 FNYEAQ. The CDR3 DNA reads as TGTGCCAGCAGCCAGGACTATCGGGGGGCCACCGGGGAGCTGTTTTTT. This translates into CASSQDYRGATGELFF.

The chain links TRBV4-2 to TRBJ1-5; 8 positions agree with TRBD1. V dropped 4 bases and J dropped 6; count of bases not matched to a gene: 5. Germline CDR1 reads LGHNA; CDR2 reads YNFKEQ. The CDR3 is 14 amino acids. CDR3 DNA: TGTGCCAGCAGCCCCGGGACAGGACCTCAGCCCCAGCATTTT. Protein: CASSPGTGPQPQHF.

The CDR3 protein is CASSQDQGLIYGYTF. DNA of the CDR3: TGCGCCAGCAGCCAAGATCAGGGACTGATCTATGGCTACACCTTC. V and J are TRBV4-3 and TRBJ1-2; D possibly corresponds to TRBD1 (5 bases). V was trimmed by 0 bases and J by 4 bases, leaving 12 bases between them. The CDR3 covers 15 residues. Germline V lookup: CDR1 LGHNA, CDR2 YSLEER.

The chain recombines TRBV6-6 with TRBJ1-5; the match to TRBD1 covers 10 bases. V shed 2 bases, J shed 6 bases, and the junction held 4 bases outside the gene matches. Germline assignment: CDR1 MNHNY and CDR2 SVGAGI (reference sequence). The CDR3 contains 15 residues. The CDR3 spells CASSYQTGGSQPQHF. The CDR3 DNA sequence: TGTGCCAGCAGTTACCAGACAGGGGGCAGTCAGCCCCAGCATTTT.

This clone was recorded only once. The chain combines TRBV6-6 with TRBJ2-7; the D is unclear. CDR3 length: 15 residues. With 0 bases removed from V and 3 bases from J, the gap between germline ends came to 12 bases. Germline-derived CDR1 and CDR2 are MNHNY and SVGAGI (reference sequence). This CDR3 reads CASSYSIRGDYEQYF. CDR3 DNA sequence: TGTGCCAGCAGTTACTCGATACGTGGGGACTACGAGCAGTACTTC.

The genes are TRBV5-1 and TRBJ2-1; either TRBD1 or TRBD2 may supply D (5 bases each). The CDR3 consists of 15 residues. Germline lookup yields CDR1 SGHRS and CDR2 YFSETQ. V was pared by 5 bases and J by 10 bases, with 22 bases between. CDR3 sequence reads: CASSQKVGAFREQFF. The CDR3 region has the DNA TGCGCCAGCAGTCAGAAAGTCGGGGCGTTCAGGGAGCAGTTCTTC. The full variable domain, with the rest looked up from reference TRBV5-1 and TRBJ2-1, is KAGVTQTPRYLIKTRGQQVTLSCSPISGHRSVSWYQQTPGQGLQFLFEYFSETQRNKGNFPGRFSGRQFSNSRSEMNVSTLELGDSALYLCASSQKVGAFREQFFGPGTRLTVL.

This chain connects TRBV10-3 to TRBJ2-7, with D unresolved. Trimming cost V 6 bases and J 7 bases, with 22 bases left between them. Germline V lookup: CDR1 ENHRY, CDR2 SYGVKD. CDR3 length equals 15 residues. The DNA of the CDR3 is TGTGCCATCAGCGAAGGCTGGGTCCCCCGGACGGAGCAGTACTTC. This encodes CAISEGWVPRTEQYF.

The chain has TRBV7-9 and TRBJ1-4; D not resolved. The CDR3 is 16 residues long. Deletions cut 4 bases from V and 3 bases from J, with 15 bases between. CDR1 and CDR2 (germline): SEHNR, FQNEAQ (reference sequence). The CDR3, as DNA: TGTGCCAGCAGCTCCCCCGACGGCGGAGCTAATGAAAAACTGTTTTTT. This gives the protein CASSSPDGGANEKLFF.

CDR3 residues: CASSFSDPNNEQFF. The CDR3 DNA follows: TGTGCCAGCAGCTTTTCGGACCCAAACAATGAGCAGTTCTTC. The genes are TRBV5-6 and TRBJ2-1; no clear D. Germline V gene lookup returns CDR1 SGHDT and CDR2 YYEEEE. This CDR3 comprises 14 residues. Trimming took off 2 bases at V and 5 bases at J, with 11 bases between the two ends.

The chain employs TRBV9 and TRBJ2-3; 8 bases line up with TRBD2. This CDR3 is built from 15 residues. With 3 bases clipped from V and 0 bases from J, the junction kept 3 bases outside the gene matches. Germline V CDR1 and CDR2: SGDLS, YYNGEE. CDR3 protein: CASSEAGVSTDTQYF. The CDR3, as DNA: TGTGCCAGCAGCGAAGCGGGGGTTAGCACAGATACGCAGTATTTT.

V usage is TRBV5-8 and J usage is TRBJ1-1; 9 nucleotides match TRBD1. The V gene's germline CDR1 is SGHTS and CDR2 YDEGEE. The CDR3 sequence is 18 residues long. J was trimmed by 0 bases and V by 5 bases; bases with no gene match: 14. The CDR3 spells CASSYGQGRREMNTEAFF. CDR3 nucleotides: TGTGCCAGCAGTTACGGACAGGGGAGAAGGGAAATGAACACTGAAGCTTTCTTT.

Points on this clone: In the same sample, other DNA sequences code for this CDR3. This sequence joins TRBV29-1 and TRBJ2-5; D possibly corresponds to TRBD2 (5 bases). In germline, CDR1 is SQVTM, CDR2 ANQGSEA. This CDR3 is built from 15 residues. V lost 3 bases and J lost 5, with 19 bases in between. The CDR3 here is CSVELPGKVRETQYF. In nucleotides, the CDR3 is TGCAGCGTTGAGCTGCCGGGAAAGGTTAGGGAGACCCAGTACTTC.

The CDR3 sequence is CASNTGQGALGYGYTF. CDR3 DNA sequence: TGTGCCAGCAATACGGGACAGGGGGCCCTAGGGTATGGCTACACCTTC. This chain links TRBV2 with TRBJ1-2; TRBD1 aligns across 12 bases. V shed 7 bases, J shed 5 bases, and the junction held 11 bases outside the gene matches. The CDR3 is 16 amino acids. The V gene's germline CDR1 is SNHLY and CDR2 FYNNEI.

The chain combines TRBV13 with TRBJ2-1; TRBD2 matches 10 bases. The germline CDR1 and CDR2 sequences are PRHDT and FYEKMQ (reference sequence). The CDR3 runs 16 residues. The ends lost 4 bases at V and 3 bases at J; junction bases unmatched: 6. CDR3 DNA sequence: TGTGCCAGCAGCTCGGAGCGGGGGGGCTTCTACAATGAGCAGTTCTTC. Residues: CASSSERGGFYNEQFF.

This clone was observed a handful of times. V is TRBV6-6 and J is TRBJ2-1, with 9 bases that match TRBD2. Germline-derived CDR1 and CDR2 are MNHNY and SVGAGI (reference sequence). This CDR3 is 15 amino acids long. V was clipped by 6 bases and J by 8 bases; unmatched bases: 11. CDR3 nucleotide sequence: TGTGCCAGCAGCCCCGGGCGGGGGGGCCTCGATGAGCAGTTCTTC. It encodes CASSPGRGGLDEQFF.

The chain uses TRBV6-5 and TRBJ2-7; 14 bases are a match to TRBD2. The ends lost 0 bases at V and 6 bases at J; junction bases unmatched: 4. This CDR3 has 16 amino acids. Germline CDR1 is MNHEY and CDR2 is SVGAGI. The chain's CDR3 is CASSYSLGLAGAEQYF. Here the CDR3 DNA reads TGTGCCAGCAGTTACTCCTTGGGACTAGCGGGGGCCGAGCAGTACTTC.

This clone was counted only a few times. This rearrangement joins TRBV4-3 to TRBJ1-1; 7 nucleotides line up with TRBD1. CDR3 size: 14 residues. The V segment lost 0 bases and the J segment 8 bases; nucleotides outside the gene matches: 6. Looked up from germline, CDR1 is LGHNA and CDR2 is YSLEER. The CDR3 spells CASSQDYEGQEAFF. The CDR3 nucleotides read TGCGCCAGCAGCCAAGATTATGAGGGACAGGAAGCTTTCTTT.